These T cell receptor beta chains were read from a single sample in a study of blood T cell repertoires in COVID-19. The method was immunoSEQ multiplex PCR; TCRdb's version includes in-frame clones alone and lacks a portion of them. Of around 100,000 clones in the sample, around 87% were seen once. Sequencing used peripheral blood. The receptors shown here come from a woman aged 50 to 60 with COVID-19, enrolled during active disease. CDR3s include the opening cysteine and the closing phenylalanine or tryptophan. D genes are given only for firm matches. Where a row states a size, it is once, few, many or the class of an expanded clone; other rows omit it.

size	length	D	J	V	CDR3	DNA
.	15	.	TRBJ1-1	TRBV5-1	CASAAMAGVNTEAFF	TGCGCCAGCGCGGCCATGGCGGGAGTGAACACTGAAGCTTTCTTT
.	15	.	TRBJ2-2	TRBV6-5	CASSLSPQGSGELFF	TGTGCCAGCAGTCTTTCTCCACAGGGCTCAGGGGAGCTGTTTTTT
.	17	TRBD2	TRBJ2-2	TRBV9	CASSVGLAGGYTGELFF	TGTGCCAGCAGCGTAGGACTAGCGGGGGGTTACACCGGGGAGCTGTTTTTT
.	14	.	TRBJ2-3	TRBV4-1	CASSKTGGTDTQYF	TGCGCCAGCAGCAAGACCGGGGGCACAGATACGCAGTATTTT
few	14	.	TRBJ2-7	TRBV11-3	CASSSVSGPYEQYF	TGTGCCAGCAGCTCCGTGTCAGGGCCATACGAGCAGTACTTC
few	15	.	TRBJ2-2	TRBV19	CASSINGGNTGELFF	TGTGCCAGTAGTATAAATGGCGGGAACACCGGGGAGCTGTTTTTT
.	14	.	TRBJ2-7	TRBV6-6	CASRGTGLAREQYF	TGTGCCAGCAGGGGTACGGGACTGGCGCGGGAGCAGTACTTC
.	17	TRBD1	TRBJ1-6	TRBV11-3	CASSFLLAGTGVSPLHF	TGTGCCAGCAGCTTCCTCCTGGCCGGGACAGGGGTTTCACCCCTCCACTTT
.	13	.	TRBJ1-1	TRBV4-3	CASRRAGNTEAFF	TGCGCCAGCAGAAGGGCGGGGAACACTGAAGCTTTCTTT
.	19	TRBD1	TRBJ1-3	TRBV14	CASSQVAIGTGYSGNTIYF	TGTGCCAGCAGCCAAGTTGCGATCGGGACAGGATATTCTGGAAACACCATATATTTT
.	18	TRBD1	TRBJ2-2	TRBV9	CASSVDEGTGDVTGELFF	TGTGCCAGCAGCGTAGACGAGGGGACAGGGGATGTCACCGGGGAGCTGTTTTTT
.	15	TRBD2	TRBJ2-3	TRBV9	CASSSSGGEVDTQYF	TGTGCCAGCAGCTCTAGCGGGGGGGAAGTAGATACGCAGTATTTT
.	14	TRBD1	TRBJ2-7	TRBV7-8	CASSLGDRQYEQYF	TGTGCCAGCAGCTTAGGGGACAGGCAGTACGAGCAGTACTTC
few	15	.	TRBJ2-1	TRBV19	CASSLSGLDYNEQFF	TGTGCCAGTAGTCTTTCGGGACTCGATTACAATGAGCAGTTCTTC
.	14	.	TRBJ1-2	TRBV6-4	CASSEKGTIHGYTF	TGTGCCAGCAGTGAGAAAGGGACAATCCATGGCTACACCTTC
.	15	.	TRBJ1-6	TRBV28	CASSPSRGLGSPLHF	TGTGCCAGCAGTCCCTCCCGGGGGTTAGGTTCACCCCTCCACTTT
.	14	TRBD1	TRBJ2-3	TRBV5-1	CASSGGQGADTQYF	TGCGCCAGCAGCGGCGGACAGGGGGCAGATACGCAGTATTTT
.	13	.	TRBJ1-1	TRBV6-6	CASSYVSNTEAFF	TGTGCCAGCAGTTACGTCAGTAACACTGAAGCTTTCTTT
few	11	.	TRBJ1-1	TRBV29-1	CSVERDTEAFF	TGCAGCGTTGAGAGGGACACTGAAGCTTTCTTT
.	17	.	TRBJ1-3	TRBV19	CASSKDPGLHSGNTIYF	TGTGCCAGTAGCAAGGATCCGGGACTCCACTCTGGAAACACCATATATTTT
once	16	.	TRBJ2-3	TRBV7-6	CASSLGAGVPTDTQYF	TGTGCCAGCAGCTTAGGAGCCGGGGTTCCCACAGATACGCAGTATTTT
.	13	.	TRBJ2-3	TRBV7-8	CASSRRSADTQYF	TGTGCCAGCAGCCGACGGAGTGCAGATACGCAGTATTTT
.	13	.	TRBJ2-7	TRBV9	CASSVTGSYEQYF	TGTGCCAGCAGCGTAACAGGTTCCTACGAGCAGTACTTC
few	16	TRBD1	TRBJ1-2	TRBV24-1	CATRQDRGSVNYGYTF	TGTGCCACCAGACAAGACAGGGGCTCGGTTAACTATGGCTACACCTTC
.	17	TRBD1	TRBJ2-7	TRBV6-2/TRBV6-3	CASSYSQSGTASYEQYF	TGTGCCAGCAGTTACTCACAGTCTGGGACAGCTTCCTACGAGCAGTACTTC
.	13	TRBD1	TRBJ2-3	TRBV12-3/TRBV12-4	CASTNLQGGTQYF	TGTGCCAGCACCAATTTACAGGGGGGTACGCAGTATTTT
.	15	TRBD1	TRBJ1-5	TRBV7-9	CASSQTGFGSQPQHF	TGTGCCAGCAGCCAGACAGGGTTTGGTAGTCAGCCCCAGCATTTT
.	14	.	TRBJ1-2	TRBV7-2	CASSLYIPGNGYTF	TGTGCCAGCAGCTTATACATCCCAGGAAATGGCTACACCTTC
.	15	.	TRBJ1-3	TRBV15	CATSRDSGSGNTIYF	TGTGCCACCAGCAGAGATAGCGGTTCTGGAAACACCATATATTTT
once	16	TRBD1	TRBJ1-1	TRBV10-2	CASSAGTGRMNTEAFF	TGCGCCAGCAGTGCCGGGACAGGGAGGATGAACACTGAAGCTTTCTTT
.	15	TRBD1	TRBJ2-7	TRBV5-1	CASSLERSGGDEQYF	TGCGCCAGCAGCTTGGAGCGGTCAGGGGGCGACGAGCAGTACTTC
once	14	TRBD1	TRBJ1-4	TRBV6-5	CASSRTGEGEKLFF	TGTGCCAGCAGCCGGACAGGGGAGGGTGAAAAACTGTTTTTT
.	15	.	TRBJ1-2	TRBV3-1/TRBV3-2	CASSLSSARAQGYTF	TGTGCCAGCAGCCTTTCATCCGCCAGGGCTCAAGGCTACACCTTC
.	12	.	TRBJ1-2	TRBV5-6	CASSLDRGGYTF	TGTGCCAGCAGCTTGGATAGGGGTGGCTACACCTTC
.	15	TRBD1	TRBJ1-4	TRBV16	CASSQSTGANEKLFF	TGTGCCAGCAGCCAATCTACAGGGGCTAATGAAAAACTGTTTTTT
once	13	.	TRBJ1-1	TRBV11-1	CASSVQGNTEAFF	TGTGCCAGCAGCGTACAGGGGAACACTGAAGCTTTCTTT
.	15	TRBD1	TRBJ2-4	TRBV19	CASSGQGAGENIQYF	TGTGCCAGTAGTGGACAGGGGGCCGGGGAAAACATTCAGTACTTC
.	14	TRBD1	TRBJ1-1	TRBV18	CASSSTGADTEAFF	TGTGCCAGCTCCTCGACAGGGGCGGACACTGAAGCTTTCTTT
.	16	TRBD1	TRBJ2-5	TRBV5-8	CASSLGGQGARETQYF	TGTGCCAGCAGCTTGGGCGGACAGGGGGCGCGGGAGACCCAGTACTTC
.	11	.	TRBJ1-2	TRBV6-4	CASSGGGGYTF	TGTGCCAGCAGTGGAGGGGGTGGCTACACCTTC
.	14	.	TRBJ1-2	TRBV14	CASSQVAGRYGYTF	TGTGCCAGCAGCCAAGTTGCGGGGCGTTATGGCTACACCTTC
few	15	TRBD1	TRBJ1-2	TRBV18	CASSLEGQGLLGYTF	TGTGCCAGCTCACTAGAGGGACAGGGATTACTGGGCTACACCTTC
.	13	.	TRBJ1-4	TRBV5-1	CASSFGGDEKLFF	TGCGCCAGCAGCTTCGGTGGAGATGAAAAACTGTTTTTT
.	17	.	TRBJ2-6	TRBV7-3	CASSPLWGSPGANVLTF	TGTGCCAGCAGCCCCCTGTGGGGCAGCCCGGGGGCCAACGTCCTGACTTTC
.	16	TRBD1	TRBJ1-1	TRBV23-1	CASSLPGTGGSTEAFF	TGCGCCAGCAGTTTACCCGGGACAGGGGGGTCCACTGAAGCTTTCTTT
.	14	TRBD2	TRBJ2-7	TRBV11-2	CASSWGLAFSEQYF	TGTGCCAGCAGCTGGGGACTAGCGTTCAGCGAGCAGTACTTC
.	14	.	TRBJ1-4	TRBV10-3	CAISAGRANEKLFF	TGTGCCATCAGTGCGGGGAGGGCTAATGAAAAACTGTTTTTT
.	17	.	TRBJ1-3	TRBV25-1	CASSQPQAGGYGNTIYF	TGTGCCAGCAGTCAACCTCAGGCCGGGGGTTATGGAAACACCATATATTTT
once	13	.	TRBJ2-5	TRBV12-3/TRBV12-4	CASSLTDQETQYF	TGTGCCAGCAGCCTGACAGACCAAGAGACCCAGTACTTC
.	15	.	TRBJ2-4	TRBV4-2	CASSQEGQGLNIQYF	TGTGCCAGCAGCCAAGAAGGGCAGGGTCTGAACATTCAGTACTTC
.	17	TRBD2	TRBJ2-2	TRBV7-9	CASSSRAGGAATGELFF	TGTGCCAGCAGCTCCAGAGCGGGGGGTGCCGCCACCGGGGAGCTGTTTTTT
.	13	.	TRBJ1-2	TRBV27	CATRKTAAGGYTF	TGTGCCACCAGGAAAACGGCGGCGGGCGGCTACACCTTC
.	16	.	TRBJ2-3	TRBV9	CASSISPGLSTDTQYF	TGTGCCAGCAGCATCTCCCCGGGACTCAGCACAGATACGCAGTATTTT
.	15	.	TRBJ2-5	TRBV18	CASSPSGGREETQYF	TGTGCCAGCTCACCATCAGGAGGAAGGGAAGAGACCCAGTACTTC
.	17	TRBD2	TRBJ2-1	TRBV6-4	CASSDSTSGGPWNEQFF	TGTGCCAGCAGTGACTCGACTAGCGGGGGGCCGTGGAATGAGCAGTTCTTC